This is a list of T cell receptor beta chains from one sample in a study of shared clonotypes between healthy human individuals. Here immunoSEQ multiplex PCR was the method, and the copy in TCRdb shows in-frame clones only, minus some. The sample has about 600,000 clones, roughly 97% seen once. Material for sequencing was naive CD4+ T cells sorted from blood. These receptors all come from a woman younger than 45 in good health. Each CDR3 is given without its conserved first and last residue. D genes are given only for firm matches.

j_gene: TRBJ2-7
d_gene: TRBD2
v_gene: TRBV28
CDR3aa: ASGLAGPLYEQY

j_gene: TRBJ1-5
d_gene: NA
v_gene: TRBV7-8
CDR3aa: ASSLDPPRAGYSNQPQH

j_gene: TRBJ2-2
d_gene: NA
v_gene: TRBV4-1
CDR3aa: ASSQGWAGLTGELF

j_gene: TRBJ1-4
d_gene: NA
v_gene: TRBV6-5
CDR3aa: ASSYLDGANEKLF

j_gene: TRBJ2-1
d_gene: NA
v_gene: TRBV2
CDR3aa: ASSLRVYNEQF

j_gene: TRBJ2-5
d_gene: NA
v_gene: TRBV5-1
CDR3aa: ASSLSAGWRETQY

j_gene: TRBJ2-5
d_gene: NA
v_gene: TRBV5-4
CDR3aa: ASSAQAPGNQETQY

j_gene: TRBJ1-1
d_gene: NA
v_gene: TRBV5-1
CDR3aa: ASSLVGGMNTEAF

j_gene: TRBJ2-7
d_gene: NA
v_gene: TRBV19
CDR3aa: ASSINLSSYEQY

j_gene: TRBJ2-7
d_gene: TRBD1
v_gene: TRBV5-1
CDR3aa: ASSLVVAGTGREQY

j_gene: TRBJ2-1
d_gene: NA
v_gene: TRBV5-6
CDR3aa: ASSPRPTGLTYNEQF

j_gene: TRBJ2-5
d_gene: NA
v_gene: TRBV6-1
CDR3aa: AISGYQETQY

j_gene: TRBJ1-3
d_gene: TRBD1
v_gene: TRBV27
CDR3aa: ASGTTGAGNTIY

j_gene: TRBJ2-1
d_gene: NA
v_gene: TRBV5-4
CDR3aa: ASSPRWGGVYNEQF

j_gene: TRBJ2-3
d_gene: NA
v_gene: TRBV5-4
CDR3aa: ASSARTVFSTDTQY

j_gene: TRBJ2-2
d_gene: NA
v_gene: TRBV2
CDR3aa: ASSAMGTGELF